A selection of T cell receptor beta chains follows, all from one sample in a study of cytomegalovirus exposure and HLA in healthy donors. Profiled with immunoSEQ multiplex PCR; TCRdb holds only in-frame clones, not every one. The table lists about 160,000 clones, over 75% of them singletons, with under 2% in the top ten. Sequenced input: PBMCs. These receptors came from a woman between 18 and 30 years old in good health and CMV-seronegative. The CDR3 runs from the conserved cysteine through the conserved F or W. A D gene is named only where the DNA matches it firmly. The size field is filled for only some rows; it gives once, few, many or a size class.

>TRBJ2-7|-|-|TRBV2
CASSETDYEQYF
TGTGCCAGCAGTGAGACAGACTACGAGCAGTACTTC
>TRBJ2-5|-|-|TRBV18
CASSPGLQETQYF
TGTGCCAGCTCACCGGGACTTCAAGAGACCCAGTACTTC
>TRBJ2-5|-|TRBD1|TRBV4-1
CASSQTGGETQYF
TGCGCCAGCAGCCAGACAGGGGGAGAGACCCAGTACTTC
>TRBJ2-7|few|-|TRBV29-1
CSVTSKKGQYYEQYF
TGCAGCGTTACCTCAAAGAAAGGACAGTACTACGAGCAGTACTTC
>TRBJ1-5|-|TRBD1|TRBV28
CASRNDRGGQPQHF
TGTGCCAGCAGGAATGACAGGGGTGGTCAGCCCCAGCATTTT
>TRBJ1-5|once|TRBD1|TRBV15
CATSVDRYSNQPQHF
TGTGCCACCTCGGTGGACAGGTATAGCAATCAGCCCCAGCATTTT
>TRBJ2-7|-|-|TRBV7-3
CASSLVGPYYEQYF
TGTGCCAGCAGCTTAGTGGGGCCCTACTACGAGCAGTACTTC
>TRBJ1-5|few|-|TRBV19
CATTQGRWENQPQHF
TGTGCCACCACACAGGGCAGGTGGGAAAATCAGCCCCAGCATTTT
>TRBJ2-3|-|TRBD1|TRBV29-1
CSVGQITDTQYF
TGCAGCGTGGGACAGATCACAGATACGCAGTATTTT
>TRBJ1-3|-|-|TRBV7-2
CASSLRGNPIYF
TGTGCCAGCAGCTTAAGGGGGAACCCCATATATTTT
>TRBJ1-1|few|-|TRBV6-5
CASSESALNTEAFF
TGTGCCAGCAGTGAGAGTGCTTTGAACACTGAAGCTTTCTTT
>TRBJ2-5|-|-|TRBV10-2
CASSQDGEETQYF
TGCGCCAGCAGCCAGGACGGGGAAGAGACCCAGTACTTC
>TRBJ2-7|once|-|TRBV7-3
CASSPQGMEEQYF
TGTGCCAGCAGCCCCCAGGGAATGGAAGAGCAGTACTTC
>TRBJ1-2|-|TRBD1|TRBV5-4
CASSSGTGAYGYTF
TGTGCCAGCAGCTCCGGGACAGGGGCCTATGGCTACACCTTC
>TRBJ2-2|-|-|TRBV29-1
CSVVAHRAPGELFF
TGCAGCGTTGTCGCTCACAGGGCCCCCGGGGAGCTGTTTTTT
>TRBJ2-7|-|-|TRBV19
CASSRDSTSPSYEQYF
TGTGCCAGTAGCCGAGACAGCACTTCACCCTCCTACGAGCAGTACTTC
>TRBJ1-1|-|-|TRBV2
CASSAGTQMNTEAFF
TGTGCCAGCAGTGCCGGGACACAGATGAACACTGAAGCTTTCTTT
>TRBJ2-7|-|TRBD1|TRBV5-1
CASSAGQGGTYEQYF
TGCGCCAGCAGCGCCGGACAGGGAGGAACCTACGAGCAGTACTTC
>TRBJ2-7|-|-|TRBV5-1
CASSPDHEQYF
TGCGCCAGCAGCCCCGATCACGAGCAGTACTTC
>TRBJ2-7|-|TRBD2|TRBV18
CASSPLREASEQYF
TGTGCCAGCTCACCTTTGCGGGAGGCTTCCGAGCAGTACTTC
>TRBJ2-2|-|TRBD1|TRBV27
CASSLRPPGQSSGELFF
TGTGCCAGCAGTTTACGCCCCCCGGGACAGTCCTCCGGGGAGCTGTTTTTT
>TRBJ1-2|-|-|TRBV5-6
CASSREEGYTF
TGTGCCAGCAGCAGGGAGGAGGGCTACACCTTC
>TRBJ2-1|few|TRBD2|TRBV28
CASSLGGSGHEQFF
TGTGCCAGCAGTTTAGGCGGGAGCGGTCATGAGCAGTTCTTC
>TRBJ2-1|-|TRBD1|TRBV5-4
CASSGRTGGNEQFF
TGTGCCAGCAGCGGGCGGACAGGGGGAAATGAGCAGTTCTTC
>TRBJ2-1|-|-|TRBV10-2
CASGGQTYNEQFF
TGCGCCTCCGGGGGTCAAACCTACAATGAGCAGTTCTTC
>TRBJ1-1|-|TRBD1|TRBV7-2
CASSLTTGVNTEAFF
TGTGCCAGCAGCTTAACGACAGGGGTGAACACTGAAGCTTTCTTT
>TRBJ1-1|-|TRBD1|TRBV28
CASSSGQGNTEAFF
TGTGCCAGCAGTTCCGGACAGGGGAACACTGAAGCTTTCTTT
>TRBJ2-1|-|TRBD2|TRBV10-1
CASSESRGLAGGREQFF
TGCGCCAGCAGTGAGTCGAGGGGACTAGCGGGAGGACGAGAGCAGTTCTTC
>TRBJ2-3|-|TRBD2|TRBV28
CASSPRYQRGLQYF
TGTGCCAGCAGCCCACGGTACCAGCGGGGCTTGCAGTATTTT
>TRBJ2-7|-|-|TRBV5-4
CASSSTGGEQYF
TGTGCCAGCAGCTCGACAGGCGGCGAGCAGTACTTC